This is a list of T cell receptor beta chains from one sample in a study of OX40 agonist ivuxolimab in advanced cancers. Sequencing was performed with immunoSEQ multiplex PCR; in TCRdb, only in-frame clones are kept and a portion is missing. Here the sample spans about 26,000 clones, around 90% being singletons. The sequencing used CD4+ or CD8+ T cells sorted from blood, collected in a trial of the OX40 agonist ivuxolimab. These receptors came from an adult with an advanced solid tumor such as melanoma, head and neck, liver or kidney cancer. Both conserved end residues are part of each CDR3. The order of the fields is V gene, clone size, J gene, CDR3 protein. The listing skips clone size in some rows; elsewhere it reads once, few, many or a size class.

V gene: TRBV7-3
clone size: NA
J gene: TRBJ2-5
CDR3 protein: CASSLIETQYF

V gene: TRBV7-9
clone size: NA
J gene: TRBJ1-1
CDR3 protein: CASSPYTGGTEAFF

V gene: TRBV5-4
clone size: NA
J gene: TRBJ2-2
CDR3 protein: CASSLTGSGELFF

V gene: TRBV7-3
clone size: NA
J gene: TRBJ2-3
CDR3 protein: CASSWGVAADTQYF

V gene: TRBV27
clone size: NA
J gene: TRBJ1-4
CDR3 protein: CASSPQQVTTNEKLFF

V gene: TRBV5-4
clone size: NA
J gene: TRBJ2-6
CDR3 protein: CASSAGPSGANVLTF

V gene: TRBV7-9
clone size: NA
J gene: TRBJ2-1
CDR3 protein: CASSPQRRLYNEQFF

V gene: TRBV27
clone size: NA
J gene: TRBJ2-1
CDR3 protein: CASRQTLRAYVDEQFF

V gene: TRBV2
clone size: NA
J gene: TRBJ2-2
CDR3 protein: CASSGVRGRPGELFF

V gene: TRBV27
clone size: NA
J gene: TRBJ1-2
CDR3 protein: CASSLGQAYGYTF

V gene: TRBV14
clone size: NA
J gene: TRBJ2-7
CDR3 protein: CASSHRPGDPSYEQYF

V gene: TRBV7-2
clone size: NA
J gene: TRBJ2-1
CDR3 protein: CASSNSLASEQFF

V gene: TRBV7-8
clone size: NA
J gene: TRBJ2-1
CDR3 protein: CASSLGTSGSNEQFF

V gene: TRBV29-1
clone size: NA
J gene: TRBJ2-5
CDR3 protein: CSVEDGEETQYF

V gene: TRBV7-6
clone size: NA
J gene: TRBJ2-3
CDR3 protein: CASSRSGGQNTDTQYF

V gene: TRBV27
clone size: NA
J gene: TRBJ2-7
CDR3 protein: CASSSPGLAGGLDEQYF

V gene: TRBV6-1
clone size: NA
J gene: TRBJ2-1
CDR3 protein: CASSERLGPSLNNEQFF

V gene: TRBV5-6
clone size: NA
J gene: TRBJ1-4
CDR3 protein: CASRLWTFQGFDEKLFF

V gene: TRBV6-1
clone size: once
J gene: TRBJ2-7
CDR3 protein: CASSELWGTYEQYF

V gene: TRBV10-1
clone size: NA
J gene: TRBJ2-1
CDR3 protein: CASSDRAGPPYNEQFF